This T cell receptor (beta chain) was obtained from a study of response to subunit inactivated influenza vaccine. This clonotype showed up just a few times. CDR3 length: 14 amino acids. V lost 2 bases to trimming and J lost 4 bases, with 11 bases between them. Germline V gene sequence: CDR1 ENHRY, CDR2 SYGVKD. TCRdb fed the RT-PCR reads into MiXCR, producing one record per CDR3 protein. The sample lists 500,000 to 600,000 distinct CDR3 sequences, about 11% seen once, with 11% in the top ten. The same specimen was also included in a second study, on T cells expressing NK-cell markers. In that study: The TCR beta cDNA came from 5'RACE template switching with UMIs. The study drew TCR beta repertoires from sorted CD3+CD56+NKG2C+, CD3+CD56+NKG2C- and CD3+CD56-NKG2C+ T cells. NKG2C+ dominant clonotypes from 6 or 7 donors made up roughly 1.0-7.5% of CD8+ T cells.

The J gene is TRBJ2-5, the V gene TRBV10-3, with a weak D call TRBD1 (6 bases). This receptor was obtained from a middle-aged man who received an inactivated influenza vaccine. The sample consisted of PBMCs from blood, taken on the day of vaccination. The CDR3 here is CAISETSRGETQYF. CDR3 sequence (DNA): TGTGCCATCAGTGAGACCTCCAGGGGAGAGACCCAGTACTTC.